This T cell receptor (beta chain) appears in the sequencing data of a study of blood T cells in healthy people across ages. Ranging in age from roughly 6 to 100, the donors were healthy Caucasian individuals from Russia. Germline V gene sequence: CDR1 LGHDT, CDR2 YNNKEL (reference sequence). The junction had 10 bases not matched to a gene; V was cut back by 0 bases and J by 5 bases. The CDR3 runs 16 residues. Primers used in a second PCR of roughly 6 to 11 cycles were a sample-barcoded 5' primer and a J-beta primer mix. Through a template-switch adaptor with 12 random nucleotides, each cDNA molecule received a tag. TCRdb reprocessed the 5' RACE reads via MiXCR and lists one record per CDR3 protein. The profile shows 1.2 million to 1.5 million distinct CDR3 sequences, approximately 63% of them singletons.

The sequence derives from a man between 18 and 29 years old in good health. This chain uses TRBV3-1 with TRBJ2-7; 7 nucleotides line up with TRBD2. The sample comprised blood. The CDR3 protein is CASSQDGQGGLDEQYF. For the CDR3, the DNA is TGTGCCAGCAGCCAAGATGGGCAGGGAGGGTTGGACGAGCAGTACTTC.